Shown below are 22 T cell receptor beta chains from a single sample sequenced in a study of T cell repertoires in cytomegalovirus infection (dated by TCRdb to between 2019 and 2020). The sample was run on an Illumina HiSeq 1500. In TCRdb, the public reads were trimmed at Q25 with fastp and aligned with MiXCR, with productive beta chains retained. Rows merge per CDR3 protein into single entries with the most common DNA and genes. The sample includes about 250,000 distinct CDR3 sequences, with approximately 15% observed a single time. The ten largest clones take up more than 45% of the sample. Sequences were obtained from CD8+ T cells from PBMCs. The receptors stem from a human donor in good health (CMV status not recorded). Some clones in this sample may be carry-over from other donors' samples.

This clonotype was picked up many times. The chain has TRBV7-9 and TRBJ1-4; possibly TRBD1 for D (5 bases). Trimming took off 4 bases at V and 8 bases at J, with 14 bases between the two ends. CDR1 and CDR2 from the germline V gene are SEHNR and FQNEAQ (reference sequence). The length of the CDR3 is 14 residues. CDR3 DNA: TGTGCCAGCAGCTGGACTCGGTCAGGGGAAAAACTGTTTTTT. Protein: CASSWTRSGEKLFF. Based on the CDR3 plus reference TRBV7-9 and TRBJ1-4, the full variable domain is DTGVSQNPRHKITKRGQNVTFRCDPISEHNRLYWYRQTLGQGPEFLTYFQNEAQLEKSRLLSDRFSAERPKGSFSTLEIQRTEQGDSAMYLCASSWTRSGEKLFFGSGTQLSVL.

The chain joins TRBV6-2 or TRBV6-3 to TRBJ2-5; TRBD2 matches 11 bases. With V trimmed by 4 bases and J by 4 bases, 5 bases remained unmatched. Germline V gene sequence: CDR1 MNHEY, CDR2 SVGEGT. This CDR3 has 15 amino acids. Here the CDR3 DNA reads TGTGCCAGCAGTTTGACCGGACTAGCGGGAGAGACCCAGTACTTC. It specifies CASSLTGLAGETQYF.

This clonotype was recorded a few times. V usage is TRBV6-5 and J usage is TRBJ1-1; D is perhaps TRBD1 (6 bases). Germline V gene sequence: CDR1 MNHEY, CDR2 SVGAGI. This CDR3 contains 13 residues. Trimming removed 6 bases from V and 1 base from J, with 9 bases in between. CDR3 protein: CASRQGPNTEAFF. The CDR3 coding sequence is TGTGCCAGCAGACAGGGACCGAACACTGAAGCTTTCTTT.

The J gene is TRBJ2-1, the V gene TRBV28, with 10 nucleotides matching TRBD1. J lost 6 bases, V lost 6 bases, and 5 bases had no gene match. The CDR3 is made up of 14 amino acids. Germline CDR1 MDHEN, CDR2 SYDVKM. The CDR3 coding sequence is TGTGCCAGCAGGGGACAGGGGTCGGGCAATGAGCAGTTCTTC. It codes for CASRGQGSGNEQFF.

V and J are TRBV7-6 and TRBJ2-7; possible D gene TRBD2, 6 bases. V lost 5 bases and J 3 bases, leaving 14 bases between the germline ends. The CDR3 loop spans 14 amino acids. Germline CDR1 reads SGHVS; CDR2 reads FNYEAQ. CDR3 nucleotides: TGTGCCAGCAGCCCCGGAGGAGGGATCTACGAGCAGTACTTC. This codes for CASSPGGGIYEQYF.

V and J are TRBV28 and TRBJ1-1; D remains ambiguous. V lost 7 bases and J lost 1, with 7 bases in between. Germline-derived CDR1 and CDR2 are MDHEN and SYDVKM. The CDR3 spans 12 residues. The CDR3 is CASMVQNTEAFF. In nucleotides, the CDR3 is TGTGCCAGCATGGTCCAGAACACTGAAGCTTTCTTT.

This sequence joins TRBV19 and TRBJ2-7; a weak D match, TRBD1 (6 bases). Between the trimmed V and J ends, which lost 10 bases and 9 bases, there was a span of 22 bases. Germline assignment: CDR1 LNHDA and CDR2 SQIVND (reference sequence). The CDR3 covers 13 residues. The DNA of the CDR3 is TGTGCCACCTCACCCCTCGACAGGTCCCCGCAGTACTTC. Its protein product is CATSPLDRSPQYF.

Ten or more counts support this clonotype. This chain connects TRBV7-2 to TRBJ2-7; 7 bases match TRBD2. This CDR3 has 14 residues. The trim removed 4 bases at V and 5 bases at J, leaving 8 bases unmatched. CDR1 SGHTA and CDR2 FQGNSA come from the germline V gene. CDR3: CASSWDYRRHEQYF. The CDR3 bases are TGTGCCAGCAGCTGGGACTATCGGCGGCACGAGCAGTACTTC.

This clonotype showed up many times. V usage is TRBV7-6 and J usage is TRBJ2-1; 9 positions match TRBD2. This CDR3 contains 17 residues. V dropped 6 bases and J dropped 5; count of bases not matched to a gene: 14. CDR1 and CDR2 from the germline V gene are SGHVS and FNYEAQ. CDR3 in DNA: TGTGCCAGCAGGATGAGGGCTAGCGGGGTTGGCCACAATGAGCAGTTCTTC. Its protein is CASRMRASGVGHNEQFF.

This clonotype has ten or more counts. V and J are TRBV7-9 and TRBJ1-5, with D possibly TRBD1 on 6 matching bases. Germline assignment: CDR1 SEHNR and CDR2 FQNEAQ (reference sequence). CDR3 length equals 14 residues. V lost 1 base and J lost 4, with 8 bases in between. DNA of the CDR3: TGTGCCAGCAGCTTAGGTCAGGGGAATCAGCCCCAGCATTTT. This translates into CASSLGQGNQPQHF.

CDR3 residues: CASSLVFGTETQYF. The CDR3 DNA is TGTGCCAGCAGCTTGGTTTTTGGGACGGAGACCCAGTACTTC. This chain links TRBV5-6 with TRBJ2-5, with D tentatively TRBD1 or TRBD2 (5 bases each). The CDR3 runs 14 residues. CDR1 SGHDT and CDR2 YYEEEE come from the germline V gene. Trimming cost V 0 bases and J 5 bases, with 11 bases left between them. Based on the CDR3 plus reference TRBV5-6 and TRBJ2-5, the full variable domain is DAGVTQSPTHLIKTRGQQVTLRCSPKSGHDTVSWYQQALGQGPQFIFQYYEEEERQRGNFPDRFSGHQFPNYSSELNVNALLLGDSALYLCASSLVFGTETQYFGPGTRLLVL.

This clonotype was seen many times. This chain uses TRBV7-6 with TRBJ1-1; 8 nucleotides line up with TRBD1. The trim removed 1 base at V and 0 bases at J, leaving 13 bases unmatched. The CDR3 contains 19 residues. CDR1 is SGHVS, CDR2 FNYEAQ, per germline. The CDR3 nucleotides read TGTGCCAGCAGCTTAGACGGCGGGACAGGCCGAGGGATGAACACTGAAGCTTTCTTT. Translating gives CASSLDGGTGRGMNTEAFF.

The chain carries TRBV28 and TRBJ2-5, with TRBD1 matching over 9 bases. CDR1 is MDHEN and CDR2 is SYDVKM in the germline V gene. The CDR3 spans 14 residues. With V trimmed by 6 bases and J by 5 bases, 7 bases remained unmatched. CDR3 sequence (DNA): TGTGCCAGCAGGCGGACAGGGGAGGTGGAGACCCAGTACTTC. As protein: CASRRTGEVETQYF.

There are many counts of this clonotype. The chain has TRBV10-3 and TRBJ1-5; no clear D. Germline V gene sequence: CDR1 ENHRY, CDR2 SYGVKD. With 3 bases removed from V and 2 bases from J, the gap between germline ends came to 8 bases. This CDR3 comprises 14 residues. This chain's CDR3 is CAISEAPGNQPQHF. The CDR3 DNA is TGTGCCATCAGTGAAGCCCCCGGCAATCAGCCCCAGCATTTT.

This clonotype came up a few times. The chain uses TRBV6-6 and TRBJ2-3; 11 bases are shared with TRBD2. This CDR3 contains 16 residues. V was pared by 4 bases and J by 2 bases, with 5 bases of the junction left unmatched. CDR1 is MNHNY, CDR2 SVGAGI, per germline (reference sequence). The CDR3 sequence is CASSLRLAGYTDTQYF. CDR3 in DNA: TGTGCCAGCAGTTTACGACTAGCGGGGTACACAGATACGCAGTATTTT.

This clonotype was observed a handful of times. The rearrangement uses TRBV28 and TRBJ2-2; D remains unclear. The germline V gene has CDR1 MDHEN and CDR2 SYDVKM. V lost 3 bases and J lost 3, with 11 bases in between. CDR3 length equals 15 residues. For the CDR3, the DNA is TGTGCCAGCAGTTTTCTGGGGTCGGACACCGGGGAGCTGTTTTTT. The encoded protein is CASSFLGSDTGELFF.

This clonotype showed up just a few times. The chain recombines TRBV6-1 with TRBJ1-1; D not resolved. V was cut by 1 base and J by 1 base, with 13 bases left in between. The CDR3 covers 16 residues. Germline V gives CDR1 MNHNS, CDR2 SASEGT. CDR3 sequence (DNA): TGTGCCAGCAGTGAAGACGGTGTGTACTCGAACACTGAAGCTTTCTTT. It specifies CASSEDGVYSNTEAFF.

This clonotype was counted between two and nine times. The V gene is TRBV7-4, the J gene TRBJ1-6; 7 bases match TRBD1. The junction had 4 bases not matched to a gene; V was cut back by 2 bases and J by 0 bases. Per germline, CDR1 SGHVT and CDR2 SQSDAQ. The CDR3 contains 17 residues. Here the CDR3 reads CASSLLGTDSYNSPLHF. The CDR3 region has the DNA TGTGCCAGCAGCTTACTGGGGACAGACTCCTATAATTCACCCCTCCACTTT.

This CDR3 reads CASSLIVAGPTIQYF. CDR3 DNA sequence: TGTGCCAGCAGTTTAATAGTCGCGGGACCTACGATTCAGTACTTC. V usage is TRBV28 and J usage is TRBJ2-7, with a weak D call TRBD2 (6 bases). The CDR3 consists of 15 residues. Trimming pared 2 bases from V and 10 bases from J, leaving 21 bases between. Germline V gene data show CDR1 as MDHEN and CDR2 as SYDVKM.

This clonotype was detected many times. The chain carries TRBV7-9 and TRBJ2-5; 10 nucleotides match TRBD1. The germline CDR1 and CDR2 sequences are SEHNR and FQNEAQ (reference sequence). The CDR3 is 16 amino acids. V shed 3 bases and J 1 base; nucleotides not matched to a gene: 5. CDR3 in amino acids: CASSFGTGDLQETQYF. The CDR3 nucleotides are TGTGCCAGCAGCTTTGGGACAGGGGATCTCCAAGAGACCCAGTACTTC. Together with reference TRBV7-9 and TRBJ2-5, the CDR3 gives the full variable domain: DTGVSQNPRHKITKRGQNVTFRCDPISEHNRLYWYRQTLGQGPEFLTYFQNEAQLEKSRLLSDRFSAERPKGSFSTLEIQRTEQGDSAMYLCASSFGTGDLQETQYFGPGTRLLVL.

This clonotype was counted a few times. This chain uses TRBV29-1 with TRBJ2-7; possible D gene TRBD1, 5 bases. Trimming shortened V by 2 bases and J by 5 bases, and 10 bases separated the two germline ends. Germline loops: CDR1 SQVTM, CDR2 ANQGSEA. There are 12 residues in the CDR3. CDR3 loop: CSVERGSHEQYF. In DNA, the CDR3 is TGCAGCGTTGAAAGGGGTTCCCACGAGCAGTACTTC.

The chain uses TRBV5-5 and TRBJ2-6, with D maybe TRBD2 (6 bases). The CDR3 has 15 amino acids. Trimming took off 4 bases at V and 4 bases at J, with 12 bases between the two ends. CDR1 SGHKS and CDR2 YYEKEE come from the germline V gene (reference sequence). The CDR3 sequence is CASSQGDSGANVLTF. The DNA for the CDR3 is TGTGCCAGCAGCCAAGGGGACTCCGGGGCCAACGTCCTGACTTTC.